This T cell receptor (beta chain) was recovered during a study of early stage breast cancer tumors. Study in general: Each sample averaged approximately 9.8-fold read coverage.

Regarding the study as a whole: Tumor and normal breast were distinguished via blood comparison in about 90% of the 16 patients. Unsorted bulk genomic DNA sequencing lacked pairing and functional marker data.

The protocol was immunoSEQ multiplex PCR, while the TCRdb copy is restricted to in-frame clones and leaves out a portion. The sample has almost 55,000 clones, about 93% seen once. Unmatched junction bases numbered 9, after V lost 2 bases and J lost 10 bases. CDR1 and CDR2 from the germline V gene are MDHEN and SYDVKM. CDR3 length: 15 amino acids. Details on this clone: Its antigen is unidentified.

The sample taken for sequencing was blood. The TCR was taken from a person between 65 and 79 years old with breast cancer. The chain employs TRBV28 and TRBJ1-4; 8 nucleotides match TRBD1. The CDR3 loop reads CASSLPLQGGRKLFF. The CDR3 DNA is TGTGCCAGCAGTTTACCTCTACAGGGGGGGAGAAAACTGTTTTTT.